This paragraph covers one T cell receptor beta chain sequence. What this receptor recognizes is not known. No base quality information exists; no much larger clone differs at one position. These data are taken from a study of post-analysis software for immune sequencing data (dated by TCRdb to the mid-2010s). Broadly, across the study: The recorded disease courses included relapsing-remitting, secondary progressive and progressive-relapsing multiple sclerosis, and some patients had no subtype annotation. Patient repertoires were compared against 11 previously published healthy control repertoires from donors aged about 6 to 27 years. A subset of samples was prepared in parallel using single-end sample barcoding, then pooled and co-amplified after Illumina adapter ligation. What the study reported, not specific to this receptor: Significantly higher frequencies in patients than in controls were found for roughly 5 TRBV segments, including TRBV5-6, TRBV5-1 and TRBV20-1. Direct clustering with F measure revealed strong co-clustering of samples prepared in the same batch, which led to a batch-effect correction. Compared with controls, multiple sclerosis patients had significantly lower normalized Chao1 diversity, a finding suggesting substantial peripheral T-cell clonal expansion. The multiple sclerosis patient group was slightly younger than the control group.

CDR1 and CDR2, per the germline V gene (reference sequence), are DFQATT and SNEGSKA. Unmatched junction bases come to 17, with V trimmed by 6 bases and J by 4 bases. Counted from cysteine to phenylalanine, this CDR3 has 18 amino acids. Only the CDR3 DNA is retained, 54 bases long and in frame from the first base. To demonstrate the VDJtools post-analysis software, the study profiled TCR beta repertoires from the peripheral blood of 10 to 15 young patients with multiple sclerosis. The patients with multiple sclerosis were children and adolescents between roughly 6 and 17 years of age. Libraries were made using PCR. This sample was sequenced with an Illumina HiSeq 2500. To reduce PCR and sequencing biases, unique molecular identifiers were built into the TCR beta cDNA libraries. Every 1 to 10 million input T cells yielded approximately 500,000 cDNA molecules, meaning each molecule approximated one T cell. The same protocol used for the earlier healthy control dataset was applied to prepare and sequence the patient libraries. Within a given batch, samples were prepared together, multiplexed and sequenced on the same HiSeq lane. In the source study's methods: MIGEC was used to process the raw barcoded reads, and molecular identifier groups with only a single read were discarded before consensus assembly and CDR3 extraction. Clonotype tables were post-analysed with VDJtools, normalizing diversity by down-sampling all datasets to the smallest sample size. In repertoire overlap clustering, CDR3 amino acid sequences, but not nucleotide sequences, were matched to correct batch-related cross-sample contamination. TCRdb reworked the public reads: Q25 trimming with fastp, MiXCR clone assembly, productive beta chains retained. Records with the same CDR3 protein are collapsed into one entry carrying the most frequent genes and DNA. TCRdb's processing, not the study's, gives the V and J calls here. Here the sample has 450,000 to 700,000 distinct CDR3 sequences; roughly 40% occur a single time. The ten biggest clones cover 1.5% to 2% of the sample.

The sequencing sample was made of blood. This sequence was found in a girl between 10 and 17 years old with multiple sclerosis. The receptor chain draws on TRBV20-1 and TRBJ1-5; TRBD1 fits 11 bases in the junction. The CDR3 reads CSAQSSRDRGRGNQPQHF. The base sequence is TGCAGTGCACAATCCTCCCGGGACAGGGGGAGAGGTAATCAGCCCCAGCATTTT.